Listed below are T cell receptor beta chains from one sample, sequenced in a study of blood T cell repertoires in COVID-19. The assay was immunoSEQ multiplex PCR, and TCRdb's table has in-frame clones only and misses some. The sample contains more than 85,000 clones, 75% to 95% of which appear only once. Input material: peripheral blood. The receptors stem from a young man with acute or convalescent COVID-19. Both conserved end residues are part of each CDR3. Clone size is given for some rows only: seen once, a few or many times, or a class if the clone is expanded.

V,J,size,CDR3
TRBV7-9,TRBJ2-5,NA,CASSRGVLQETQYF
TRBV27,TRBJ2-7,few,CASSLYAGRHEQYF
TRBV6-5,TRBJ1-2,once,CASSYSDREGDGYTF
TRBV6-5,TRBJ1-6,NA,CASSYQGGGSPLHF
TRBV3-1/TRBV3-2,TRBJ2-1,NA,CASSLGQVGAQFF
TRBV7-6,TRBJ1-2,once,CASSLLGGNYGYTF
TRBV19,TRBJ1-5,NA,CASSPSGGNNQPQHF
TRBV5-6,TRBJ2-1,NA,CASSRGGTNEQFF
TRBV10-1,TRBJ1-1,once,CASSEQGVPEAFF
TRBV7-9,TRBJ1-1,NA,CASSPRGGGLNTEAFF
TRBV7-2,TRBJ2-5,NA,CASSPGLAGVVETQYF
TRBV28,TRBJ1-5,NA,CASSFVTVNSNQPQHF
TRBV5-1,TRBJ1-4,NA,CASSKDRSDEKLFF
TRBV6-5,TRBJ1-2,NA,CASRSGQGTRGYTF
TRBV7-8,TRBJ2-7,NA,CASSLAGGTSKYEQYF
TRBV18,TRBJ1-5,NA,CASSQGGNQPQHF
TRBV5-1,TRBJ2-1,once,CASSSTGGGSDYNEQFF
TRBV5-1,TRBJ1-2,NA,CASSLAWGEEGGYTF
TRBV27,TRBJ2-1,NA,CASSLRPGINEQFF
TRBV6-5,TRBJ1-3,once,CASSYSNPETGNTIYF
TRBV28,TRBJ1-2,NA,CAGRTGRGYTF
TRBV29-1,TRBJ2-5,NA,CSVEGPQETQYF
TRBV9,TRBJ2-1,NA,CASSRDSGNEQFF
TRBV5-4,TRBJ1-4,NA,CASSLNSRGFTNEKLFF
TRBV5-4,TRBJ1-2,NA,CASSSRGGDYGYTF
TRBV14,TRBJ1-1,NA,CASSITEGTEAFF
TRBV19,TRBJ1-2,NA,CASSIHTGYGYTF
TRBV6-5,TRBJ1-1,NA,CASSYDRMNTEAFF
TRBV5-6,TRBJ1-1,NA,CASSIGGENTEAFF
TRBV18,TRBJ1-2,NA,CASSPISGVDYGYTF
TRBV24-1,TRBJ2-3,NA,CATGQRADTQYF
TRBV29-1,TRBJ1-2,NA,CSVEYFGGAAGYTF
TRBV27,TRBJ1-1,NA,CASSFGTEAFF